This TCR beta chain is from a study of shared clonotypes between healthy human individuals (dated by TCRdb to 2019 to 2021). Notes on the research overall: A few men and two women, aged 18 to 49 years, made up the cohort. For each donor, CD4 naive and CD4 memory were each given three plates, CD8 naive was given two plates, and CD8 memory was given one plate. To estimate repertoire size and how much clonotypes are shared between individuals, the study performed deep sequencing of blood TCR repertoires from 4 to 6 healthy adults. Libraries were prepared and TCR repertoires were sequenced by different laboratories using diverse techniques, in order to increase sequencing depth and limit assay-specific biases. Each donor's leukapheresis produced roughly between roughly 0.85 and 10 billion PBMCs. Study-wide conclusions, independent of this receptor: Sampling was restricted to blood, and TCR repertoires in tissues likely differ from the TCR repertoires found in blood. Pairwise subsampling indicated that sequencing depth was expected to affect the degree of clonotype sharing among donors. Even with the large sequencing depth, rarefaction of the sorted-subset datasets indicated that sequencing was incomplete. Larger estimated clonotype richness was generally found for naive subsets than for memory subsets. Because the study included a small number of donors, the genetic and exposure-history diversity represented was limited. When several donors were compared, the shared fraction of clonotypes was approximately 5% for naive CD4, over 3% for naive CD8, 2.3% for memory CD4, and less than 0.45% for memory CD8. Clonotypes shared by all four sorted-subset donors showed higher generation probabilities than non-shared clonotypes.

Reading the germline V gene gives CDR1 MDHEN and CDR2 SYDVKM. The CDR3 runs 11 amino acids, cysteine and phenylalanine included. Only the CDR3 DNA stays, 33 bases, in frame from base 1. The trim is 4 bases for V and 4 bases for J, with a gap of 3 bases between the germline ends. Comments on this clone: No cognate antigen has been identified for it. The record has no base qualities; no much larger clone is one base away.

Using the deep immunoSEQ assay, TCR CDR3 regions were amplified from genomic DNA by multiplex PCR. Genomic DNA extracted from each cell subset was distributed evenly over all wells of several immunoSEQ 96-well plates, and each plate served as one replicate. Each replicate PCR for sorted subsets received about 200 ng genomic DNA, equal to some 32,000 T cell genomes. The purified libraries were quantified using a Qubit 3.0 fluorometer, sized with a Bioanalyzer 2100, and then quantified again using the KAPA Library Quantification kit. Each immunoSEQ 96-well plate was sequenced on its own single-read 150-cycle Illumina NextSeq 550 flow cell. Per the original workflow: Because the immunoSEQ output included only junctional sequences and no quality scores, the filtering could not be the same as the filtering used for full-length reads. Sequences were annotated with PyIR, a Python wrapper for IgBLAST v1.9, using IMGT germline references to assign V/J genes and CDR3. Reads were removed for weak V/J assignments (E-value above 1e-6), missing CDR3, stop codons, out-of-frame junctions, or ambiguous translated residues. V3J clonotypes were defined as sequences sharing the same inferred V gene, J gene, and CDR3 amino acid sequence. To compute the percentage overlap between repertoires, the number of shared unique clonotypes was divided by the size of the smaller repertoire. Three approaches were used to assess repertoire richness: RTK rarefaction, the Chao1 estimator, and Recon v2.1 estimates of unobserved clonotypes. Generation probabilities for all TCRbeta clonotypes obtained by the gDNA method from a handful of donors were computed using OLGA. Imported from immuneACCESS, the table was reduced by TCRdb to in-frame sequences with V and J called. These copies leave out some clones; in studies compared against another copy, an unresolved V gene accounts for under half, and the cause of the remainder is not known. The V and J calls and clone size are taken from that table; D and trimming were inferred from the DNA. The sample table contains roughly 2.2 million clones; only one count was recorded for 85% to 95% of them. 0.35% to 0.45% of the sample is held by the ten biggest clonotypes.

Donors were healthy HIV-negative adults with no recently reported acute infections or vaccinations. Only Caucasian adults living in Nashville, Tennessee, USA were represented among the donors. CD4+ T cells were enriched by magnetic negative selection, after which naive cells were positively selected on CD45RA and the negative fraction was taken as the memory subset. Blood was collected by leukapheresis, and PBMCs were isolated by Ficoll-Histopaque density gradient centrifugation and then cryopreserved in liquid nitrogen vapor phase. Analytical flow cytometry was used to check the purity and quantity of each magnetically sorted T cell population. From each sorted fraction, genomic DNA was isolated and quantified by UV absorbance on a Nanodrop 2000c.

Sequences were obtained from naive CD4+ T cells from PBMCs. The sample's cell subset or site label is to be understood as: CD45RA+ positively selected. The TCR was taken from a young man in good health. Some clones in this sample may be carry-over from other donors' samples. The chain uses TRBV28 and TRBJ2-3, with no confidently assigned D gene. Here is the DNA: TGTGCCAGCAGTTGGGCAGATACGCAGTATTTT. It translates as CASSWADTQYF.